What follows is one T cell receptor beta chain and its context. The antigen remains undetermined. This sample stems from a study of T cell responses to AZD1222 COVID-19 vaccine. The table came from immunoSEQ multiplex PCR; TCRdb's copy has only in-frame clones and leaves some out. The repertoire includes fewer than 200,000 clones, about 92% of them detected once, and 10% sits in the top ten. V lost 1 base, J lost 8 bases, and 9 bases lay in between. The CDR3 runs to 14 residues. In germline, CDR1 is KGHSH, CDR2 LQKENI. General study results and limits: Donors in the cohort were predominantly white British and more often female, and clonal diversity was possibly underestimated. The study found vaccine-associated CD4 TCRs spanning spike, dominant at 160-218 and 743-854. Close to half of spike-specific TCRs reportedly recognize unmutated variant regions.

The TCR was taken from an adult in good health. The rearrangement uses TRBV18 and TRBJ1-6; a weak D match, TRBD1 (5 bases). The specimen comprised peripheral blood, sampled on day 0 of AZD1222 vaccination. CDR3 nucleotides: TGTGCCAGCTCACCACAAGGGACGCATTCACCCCTCCACTTT. This sequence encodes CASSPQGTHSPLHF.